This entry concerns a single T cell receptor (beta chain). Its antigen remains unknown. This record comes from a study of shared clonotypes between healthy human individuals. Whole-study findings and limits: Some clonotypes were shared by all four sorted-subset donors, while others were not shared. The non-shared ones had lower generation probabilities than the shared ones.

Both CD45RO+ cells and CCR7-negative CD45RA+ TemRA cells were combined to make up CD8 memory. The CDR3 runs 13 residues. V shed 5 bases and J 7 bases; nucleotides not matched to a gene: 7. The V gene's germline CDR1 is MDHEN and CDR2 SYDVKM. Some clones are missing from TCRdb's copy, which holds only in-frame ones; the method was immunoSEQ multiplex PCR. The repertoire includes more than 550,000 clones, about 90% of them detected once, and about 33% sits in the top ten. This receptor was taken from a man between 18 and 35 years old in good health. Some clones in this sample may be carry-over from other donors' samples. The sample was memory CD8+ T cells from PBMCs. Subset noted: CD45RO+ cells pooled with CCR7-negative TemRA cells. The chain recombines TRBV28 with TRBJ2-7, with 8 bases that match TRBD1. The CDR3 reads CASSPAGGNEQYF. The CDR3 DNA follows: TGTGCCAGCAGTCCGGCAGGGGGCAATGAGCAGTACTTC. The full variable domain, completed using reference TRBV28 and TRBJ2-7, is DVKVTQSSRYLVKRTGEKVFLECVQDMDHENMFWYRQDPGLGLRLIYFSYDVKMKEKGDIPEGYSVSREKKERFSLILESASTNQTSMYLCASSPAGGNEQYFGPGTRLTVT.